This is a list of T cell receptor beta chains from one sample in a study of control samples from healthy donors and cancer patients. TCRdb keeps only in-frame clones here, not all; method: immunoSEQ multiplex PCR. The sample carries 60,000 to 75,000 clones, around 90% recorded once. Sequencing used PBMCs. The receptors originated from a man between 60 and 75 years old with colorectal cancer. Each CDR3 is given with its conserved first and last residue. A D gene is named only where the DNA matches it firmly. A row's size may be missing; if present it is once, few, many or a size class.

DNA	CDR3	D	V	size	J
TGTGCCAGCAGCCCATTTATGGGGAGCCGCACAGATACGCAGTATTTT	CASSPFMGSRTDTQYF	.	TRBV7-6	.	TRBJ2-3
TGTGCCAGCAGTCTTACGCTCCAAGAGACCCAGTACTTC	CASSLTLQETQYF	.	TRBV11-2	.	TRBJ2-5
TGCGCCAGCAGCCCGGCGGGGGGGCCAGAGGTTGAGCAGTTCTTC	CASSPAGGPEVEQFF	TRBD2	TRBV5-1	.	TRBJ2-1
TGTGCCAGCCAGGAGGGAGGTAATCAGCCCCAGCATTTT	CASQEGGNQPQHF	.	TRBV6-5	few	TRBJ1-5
TGTGCCAGCACCCAGGACAATGAGCAGTTCTTC	CASTQDNEQFF	.	TRBV11-3	.	TRBJ2-1
TGTGCCAGCAGTGACCGGGGGGCAGGGGGCCGCAATGAGCAGTTCTTC	CASSDRGAGGRNEQFF	.	TRBV6-1	.	TRBJ2-1
TGTGCCAGCAGCGAAACGACAGGGACCCTCTACAATGAGCAGTTCTTC	CASSETTGTLYNEQFF	TRBD1	TRBV2	few	TRBJ2-1
TGCGCCAGCAGTGAGCCCAGCGGGGGCCCATACTACAATGAGCAGTTCTTC	CASSEPSGGPYYNEQFF	TRBD2	TRBV10-2	few	TRBJ2-1
TGCGCCAGCAGCCAAGGTGTACGGAAGAACACTGAAGCTTTCTTT	CASSQGVRKNTEAFF	.	TRBV4-3	.	TRBJ1-1
TGTGCCAGCAGCTCCTCCGGTCGGGGAGGGGGCGAGCAGTACTTC	CASSSSGRGGGEQYF	.	TRBV7-9	.	TRBJ2-7
TGTGCCTGGAGAGCCAGCGGGGCGATAGGAGATACGCAGTATTTT	CAWRASGAIGDTQYF	TRBD2	TRBV30	.	TRBJ2-3
TGTGCCAGCAGCTTTGGAGGGGTGGGGTCACCCCTCCACTTT	CASSFGGVGSPLHF	.	TRBV7-9	once	TRBJ1-6
TGTGCCAGCAGTGCGGGGGTGACCTACAATGAGCAGTTCTTC	CASSAGVTYNEQFF	.	TRBV2	.	TRBJ2-1
TGCGCCAGCAGTGAAGGCGGGGGGGCGGATGAGCAGTTCTTC	CASSEGGGADEQFF	TRBD2	TRBV10-1	.	TRBJ2-1
TGTGCCATCAGGGAGGGGGGGGTCTCCTACGAGCAGTACTTC	CAIREGGVSYEQYF	.	TRBV10-3	.	TRBJ2-7
TGTGCCAGCAGCTTAAAGGTCGTGGCGAGGGGACCTTACTACGAGCAGTACTTC	CASSLKVVARGPYYEQYF	.	TRBV7-3	once	TRBJ2-7
TGTGCCAGTATGGGGTGGCGGGGGCCCTACAATGAGCAGTTCTTC	CASMGWRGPYNEQFF	.	TRBV19	.	TRBJ2-1
TGCAGCGCCCAGGACAGGAGTTCCTACGAGCAGTACTTC	CSAQDRSSYEQYF	TRBD1	TRBV29-1	.	TRBJ2-7
TGTGCCAGCAGGACGAGCGGGGGAGAGCAGTTCTTC	CASRTSGGEQFF	TRBD2	TRBV27	.	TRBJ2-1
TGTGCCAGCAGCTTCGGGACAGAATACACCGGGGAGCTGTTTTTT	CASSFGTEYTGELFF	TRBD1	TRBV5-4	.	TRBJ2-2
TGTGCCAGCAGATCCAAAGCAGGGGGGCTTCTAGGGCAGTTCTTC	CASRSKAGGLLGQFF	.	TRBV6-5	.	TRBJ2-1
TGTGCCAGCAGCCTAGGTGGCAGCTCCTACGAGCAGTACTTC	CASSLGGSSYEQYF	.	TRBV3-1/TRBV3-2	.	TRBJ2-7
TGCGCCAGCAGCTTGGAGTACGAGCAGTACTTC	CASSLEYEQYF	.	TRBV5-1	.	TRBJ2-7
TGTGCCAGCAGCTCGGACTGGGCCGGATCGGAGACCCAGTACTTC	CASSSDWAGSETQYF	.	TRBV2	.	TRBJ2-5
TGTGCCAGCTACCAAAGGGCAGTTTGGAGCACAGATACGCAGTATTTT	CASYQRAVWSTDTQYF	.	TRBV18	.	TRBJ2-3
TGTGCCAGCAGCTTAGCCCTCGGTGGAAACACCATATATTTT	CASSLALGGNTIYF	.	TRBV7-6	few	TRBJ1-3
TGTGCCAGCAGTTCATCTACGATCGACAATAGCTACGAGCAGTACTTC	CASSSSTIDNSYEQYF	.	TRBV7-6	.	TRBJ2-7
TGTGCCAGCAGCTTAGTCTTACAGGGGGCTAAAGCTAACTATGGCTACACCTTC	CASSLVLQGAKANYGYTF	TRBD1	TRBV11-2	once	TRBJ1-2
TGTGCCAGCAGTTTGTGGGGGGCGCCAAAAGAAGCTTTCTTT	CASSLWGAPKEAFF	.	TRBV27	.	TRBJ1-1
TGCGCCAGCAGCTTGGAGGGACTAGCGAGGTATGAGCAGTTCTTC	CASSLEGLARYEQFF	TRBD2	TRBV5-1	.	TRBJ2-1
TGTGCCAGCAGCTTAGTGGTGGGGGGAAACACAGATACGCAGTATTTT	CASSLVVGGNTDTQYF	.	TRBV11-2	.	TRBJ2-3
TGTGCCAGCAGCTTTCGACAATCCCAATCGCAGTATTTT	CASSFRQSQSQYF	.	TRBV7-2	.	TRBJ2-3
TGTGCCTGGAGTGTAAGGGCACCGAGCACAGATACGCAGTATTTT	CAWSVRAPSTDTQYF	.	TRBV30	once	TRBJ2-3
TGTGCCAGCAGCCGGATCCAGGCAGGGGCCGCTGAAGCTTTCTTT	CASSRIQAGAAEAFF	.	TRBV28	few	TRBJ1-1
TGTGCCAGCAGCTTAGTAGCAAGTCCGGGACATTTGTCCTACGAGCAGTACTTC	CASSLVASPGHLSYEQYF	.	TRBV7-6	.	TRBJ2-7
TGTGCCAGCAGTGTAGATACAAGAACTCAGGGGTACTTC	CASSVDTRTQGYF	.	TRBV2	.	TRBJ2-7
TGTGCCAGCTCACTAGCGGACAGGGAAGCTCAGCCCCAGCATTTT	CASSLADREAQPQHF	TRBD1	TRBV18	.	TRBJ1-5
TGTGCCAGCAGCACCGGACAGGGGGCAGGGCAGCCCCAGCATTTT	CASSTGQGAGQPQHF	TRBD1	TRBV7-8	.	TRBJ1-5
TGTGCCAGCAGCTTACGGGGGGGGAACTACAATGAGCAGTTCTTC	CASSLRGGNYNEQFF	TRBD2	TRBV7-2	.	TRBJ2-1
TGTGCCAGCAGCTTAGTTACGGAGTATGGCTACACCTTC	CASSLVTEYGYTF	.	TRBV7-9	.	TRBJ1-2
TGTGCCAGCAGTTACTCGAATTCTCAAGGCATTCAGTACTTC	CASSYSNSQGIQYF	.	TRBV6-5	.	TRBJ2-4
TGTGCCAGTAGTAGGGGGACAGGGGGAGCCTACGAGCAGTACTTC	CASSRGTGGAYEQYF	TRBD1	TRBV19	.	TRBJ2-7